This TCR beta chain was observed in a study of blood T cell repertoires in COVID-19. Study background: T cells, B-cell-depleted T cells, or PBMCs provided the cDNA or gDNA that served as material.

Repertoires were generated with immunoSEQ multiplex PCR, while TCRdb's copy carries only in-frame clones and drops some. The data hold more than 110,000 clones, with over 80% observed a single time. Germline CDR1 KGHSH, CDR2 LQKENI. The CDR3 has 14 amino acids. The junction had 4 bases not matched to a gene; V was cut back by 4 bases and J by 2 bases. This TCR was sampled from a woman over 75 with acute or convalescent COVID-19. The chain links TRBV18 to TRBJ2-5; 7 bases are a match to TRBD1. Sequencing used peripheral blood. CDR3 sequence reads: CASSLRTGQETQYF. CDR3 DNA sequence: TGTGCCAGCTCACTCCGGACAGGTCAAGAGACCCAGTACTTC.